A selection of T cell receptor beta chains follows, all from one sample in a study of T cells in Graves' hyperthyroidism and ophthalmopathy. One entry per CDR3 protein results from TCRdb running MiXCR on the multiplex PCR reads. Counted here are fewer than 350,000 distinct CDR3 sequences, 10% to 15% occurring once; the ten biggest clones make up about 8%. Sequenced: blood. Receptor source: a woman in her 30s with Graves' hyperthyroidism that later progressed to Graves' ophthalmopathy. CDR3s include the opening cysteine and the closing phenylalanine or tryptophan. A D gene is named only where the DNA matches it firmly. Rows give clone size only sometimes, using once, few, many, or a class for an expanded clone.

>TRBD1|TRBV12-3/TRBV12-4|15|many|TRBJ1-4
CASSDGGQGGEKLFF
TGTGCCAGCTCGGACGGGGGACAGGGTGGTGAAAAACTGTTTTTT
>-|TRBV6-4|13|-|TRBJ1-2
CASILEGIYGYTF
TGTGCCAGCATCCTAGAAGGCATCTATGGCTACACCTTC
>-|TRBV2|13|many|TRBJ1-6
CASSAAGLSPLHF
TGTGCCAGCAGTGCGGCAGGGCTGTCACCCCTCCACTTT
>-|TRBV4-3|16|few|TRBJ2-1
CASSQGAGGSYNEQFF
TGCGCCAGCAGCCAAGGGGCCGGGGGTTCCTACAATGAGCAGTTCTTC
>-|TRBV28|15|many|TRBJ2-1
CASKTNGFYGDEQFF
TGTGCCAGCAAGACCAACGGGTTCTACGGGGATGAGCAGTTCTTC
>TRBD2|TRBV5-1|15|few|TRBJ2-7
CASSLGLAGVDEQYF
TGCGCCAGCAGCTTGGGACTAGCGGGAGTTGACGAGCAGTACTTC
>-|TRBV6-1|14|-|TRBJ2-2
CASSPYRSAGELFF
TGTGCCAGCAGTCCCTATAGGAGTGCCGGGGAGCTGTTTTTT
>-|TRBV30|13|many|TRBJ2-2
CAWSVKYTGELFF
TGTGCCTGGAGTGTGAAGTACACCGGGGAGCTGTTTTTT
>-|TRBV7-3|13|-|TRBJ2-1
CASSFRGSNEQFF
TGTGCCAGCAGCTTCCGGGGCTCCAATGAGCAGTTCTTC
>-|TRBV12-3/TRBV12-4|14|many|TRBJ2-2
CASSQRDFAGELFF
TGTGCCAGCAGTCAAAGGGACTTTGCGGGGGAGCTGTTTTTT
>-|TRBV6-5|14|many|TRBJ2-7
CASSYGTGVYEQYF
TGTGCCAGCAGTTACGGTACCGGGGTCTACGAGCAGTACTTC
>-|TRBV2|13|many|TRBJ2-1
CASIQGGRNEQFF
TGTGCCAGCATCCAGGGGGGTAGGAATGAGCAGTTCTTC
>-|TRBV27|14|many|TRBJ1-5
CASSSETGNQPQHF
TGTGCCAGCAGTTCCGAGACAGGCAATCAGCCCCAGCATTTT
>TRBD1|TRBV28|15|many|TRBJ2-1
CASSLTTGPYNEQFF
TGTGCCAGCAGTCTCACGACAGGGCCCTACAATGAGCAGTTCTTC
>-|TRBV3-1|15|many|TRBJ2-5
CASSQVQGRLKTQYF
TGTGCCAGCAGCCAAGTACAGGGGAGGTTAAAGACCCAGTACTTC